Following are 20 T cell receptor beta chains from one sample sequenced in a study of shared T cell receptors in the human thymus. TCRdb's copy holds only in-frame clones and misses some; the assay was immunoSEQ multiplex PCR. The repertoire has hundreds of thousands of clones, approximately 87% of them found once; the top ten carry 0.008% to 0.011%. These same records also appear under a second study, on human thymus T cells.

The sequenced sample consisted of thymocytes. The receptors here all came from a boy under two years old with a congenital heart defect.

V usage is TRBV12-5 and J usage is TRBJ1-1, with D maybe TRBD1 (5 bases). The germline V gene encodes CDR1 LGHNT and CDR2 FRNRAP. The V and J ends lost 2 bases and 0 bases respectively, with 10 bases between them. There are 15 residues in the CDR3. The CDR3 loop is CASGLYQGLNTEAFF. The CDR3 DNA is TGTGCTAGTGGTTTGTACCAGGGCTTGAACACTGAAGCTTTCTTT.

The V and J genes are TRBV27 and TRBJ2-2, with D tentatively TRBD2 (7 bases). The CDR3 loop spans 16 amino acids. Between the trimmed V and J ends, which lost 5 bases and 4 bases, there was a span of 17 bases. Germline CDR1 and CDR2: MNHEY and SMNVEV (reference sequence). DNA of the CDR3: TGTGCCAGCAGTATCGCGCTAGGGGGGGTCACCGGGGAGCTGTTTTTT. Encoded protein: CASSIALGGVTGELFF.

The chain joins TRBV12-5 to TRBJ1-2; 10 nucleotides line up with TRBD1. After removal of 7 bases from V and 2 bases from J, the junction contained 10 bases not matched to a gene. CDR3 length: 16 amino acids. Germline V gene data show CDR1 as LGHNT and CDR2 as FRNRAP. Here the CDR3 reads CASAQTGGTENYGYTF. CDR3 nucleotide sequence: TGTGCTAGTGCCCAGACAGGGGGCACGGAAAACTATGGCTACACCTTC.

Written as DNA, the CDR3 is TGTGCCACCAGCACCTGGACTAGCGGGGAGAACACCGGGGAGCTGTTTTTT. It encodes CATSTWTSGENTGELFF. The gene calls are TRBV15 and TRBJ2-2; 12 nucleotides agree with TRBD2. Germline V lookup: CDR1 LNHNV, CDR2 YYDKDF (reference sequence). This CDR3 has 17 residues. V trimming: 4 bases; J trimming: 1 base; junction bases outside the gene matches: 4.

The V gene is TRBV11-2, the J gene TRBJ2-3; D possibly corresponds to TRBD1 (5 bases). V lost 4 bases and J lost 4, with 9 bases in between. The CDR3 runs to 13 residues. Per germline, CDR1 SGHAT and CDR2 FQNNGV. CDR3 region: CASSSRRADTQYF. The CDR3 DNA reads TGTGCCAGCAGCTCACGCAGGGCAGATACGCAGTATTTT.

The chain employs TRBV10-3 and TRBJ2-7; D is possibly TRBD2 (5 bases). The germline V gene encodes CDR1 ENHRY and CDR2 SYGVKD. The CDR3 loop spans 12 amino acids. Trimming removed 3 bases from V and 5 bases from J, with 8 bases in between. CDR3 amino acids: CAISEWRDEQYF. In DNA form, the CDR3 reads TGTGCCATCAGTGAATGGCGGGACGAGCAGTACTTC.

This CDR3 is CASSTAGTSGPPGGDDEQYF. The DNA for the CDR3 is TGTGCCAGCAGTACCGCCGGGACTAGCGGGCCGCCGGGGGGTGACGACGAGCAGTACTTC. This chain uses TRBV28 with TRBJ2-7; 12 bases match TRBD2. J gave up 5 bases and V 5 bases, and 22 bases lay outside the gene matches. Germline V gene sequence: CDR1 MDHEN, CDR2 SYDVKM. The length of the CDR3 is 20 residues.

V and J are TRBV6-5 and TRBJ2-7; weak D call: TRBD2 (5 bases). The germline gives CDR1 MNHEY, CDR2 SVGAGI. CDR3 length: 14 amino acids. The V end lost 5 bases, the J end lost 2 bases, and 13 bases lay between the germline ends. CDR3 nucleotides: TGTGCCAGCAGTACCCCCCCCGGGGCCTACGAGCAGTACTTC. Protein product: CASSTPPGAYEQYF.

The genes are TRBV7-2 and TRBJ2-2, with D perhaps TRBD2 (5 bases). Germline V gene data show CDR1 as SGHTA and CDR2 as FQGNSA. The V and J ends lost 2 bases and 1 base respectively, with 5 bases between them. This CDR3 is built from 14 residues. CDR3 in DNA: TGTGCCAGCAGCTTAAGCGGGAACACCGGGGAGCTGTTTTTT. This encodes CASSLSGNTGELFF.

The chain employs TRBV10-1 and TRBJ1-1; D is ambiguous. The CDR3 spans 13 residues. Trimming removed 4 bases at V and 7 bases at J, with 13 bases between. Germline-derived CDR1 and CDR2 are WNHNN and SYGVQD (reference sequence). The CDR3: CASSVGGRDEAFF. The CDR3 nucleotides read TGCGCCAGCAGTGTTGGCGGCCGCGATGAAGCTTTCTTT.

This chain connects TRBV21-1 to TRBJ2-3; the D call TRBD1 from the table was never checked on the DNA. TRBV21-1 constitutes a pseudogene. CDR3 length: 14 amino acids. In nucleotides, the CDR3 is TGTGCCAGCGGAGAGGGGGCGTGCACAGATACGCAGTATTTT. Its protein is CASGEGACTDTQYF.

The chain recombines TRBV5-1 with TRBJ2-2; 7 positions agree with TRBD2. V lost 3 bases to trimming and J lost 0 bases; unmatched junction nucleotides: 11. Germline V gene data show CDR1 as SGHRS and CDR2 as YFSETQ. There are 18 residues in the CDR3. CDR3 sequence (DNA): TGCGCCAGCAGCTCCCACCGGGGGGAGCCCGCGAACACCGGGGAGCTGTTTTTT. This codes for CASSSHRGEPANTGELFF.

Notes on this clone: Within the sample, other DNA sequences also encode this same CDR3. The rearrangement uses TRBV19 and TRBJ1-1; the D is unclear. Per the germline V gene, CDR1 is LNHDA and CDR2 is SQIVND (reference sequence). Trimming stripped 2 bases from V and 1 base from J, with 8 bases between. This CDR3 region has 14 residues. The CDR3 reads CASSIKRGNTEAFF. The CDR3 nucleotides are TGTGCCAGTAGTATAAAGAGAGGGAACACTGAAGCTTTCTTT.

The chain is built from TRBV28 and TRBJ2-7; maybe TRBD2 (7 bases). The V end was cut by 5 bases, the J end by 5 bases, with 19 bases between. The V gene's germline CDR1 is MDHEN and CDR2 SYDVKM. CDR3 length: 15 residues. CDR3 nucleotides: TGTGCCAGCAGTGGGAGGGGGGGAGGCTTAGACGAGCAGTACTTC. Translating it yields CASSGRGGGLDEQYF.

In this sample, this clone turned up once. CDR3: CASSERTGRVSWFF. The CDR3, as DNA: TGTGCCAGCAGTGAACGGACAGGGAGGGTTTCGTGGTTCTTC. The V and J genes are TRBV25-1 and TRBJ2-1; TRBD1 is a possible D gene (8 bases). This CDR3 comprises 14 residues. V was pared by 2 bases and J by 15 bases, with 20 bases between. Germline V gives CDR1 MGHDK, CDR2 SYGVNS.

This chain uses TRBV30 with TRBJ2-2; D may be TRBD2 (6 bases). Germline V gene sequence: CDR1 GTSNPN, CDR2 SVGIG (reference sequence). Trimming removed 4 bases at V and 7 bases at J, with 13 bases between. The CDR3 sequence is 13 residues long. The CDR3 DNA is TGTGCCTGGAACTTCCAAGCGGGCGGGGAGCTGTTTTTT. Its translation: CAWNFQAGGELFF.

This sequence joins TRBV15 and TRBJ1-4; 12 bases are a match to TRBD1. The CDR3 runs to 19 residues. J was trimmed by 7 bases and V by 8 bases; bases with no gene match: 20. Per germline, CDR1 LNHNV and CDR2 YYDKDF (reference sequence). The CDR3 DNA follows: TGTGCCACCCGAACTGCTTTTCCGGGACAGGGGGCCGTAGGTGAAAAACTGTTTTTT. Amino acid sequence: CATRTAFPGQGAVGEKLFF.

This chain joins TRBV10-1 and TRBJ2-5, with 10 bases lining up with TRBD2. Per germline, CDR1 WNHNN and CDR2 SYGVQD (reference sequence). CDR3 length: 16 residues. V dropped 8 bases and J dropped 4; count of bases not matched to a gene: 13. The CDR3 protein is CASGPSGRPIPETQYF. CDR3 DNA sequence: TGCGCCAGCGGACCTAGCGGGAGACCCATTCCAGAGACCCAGTACTTC.

This chain joins TRBV30 and TRBJ1-1; TRBD1 might be the D (6 bases). Germline CDR1 and CDR2: GTSNPN and SVGIG (reference sequence). Trimming took off 8 bases at V and 0 bases at J, with 13 bases between the two ends. The CDR3 loop spans 13 amino acids. The CDR3, as DNA: TGTGCCGGGGAGAGGGGGATGAACACTGAAGCTTTCTTT. This translates into CAGERGMNTEAFF. Based on the CDR3 plus reference TRBV30 and TRBJ1-1, the full variable domain is SQTIHQWPATLVQPVGSPLSLECTVEGTSNPNLYWYRQAAGRGLQLLFYSVGIGQISSEVPQNLSASRPQDRQFILSSKKLLLSDSGFYLCAGERGMNTEAFFGQGTRLTVV.

This clone was found a few times. The chain has TRBV6-5 and TRBJ2-7; a possible D gene is TRBD1 (5 bases). The V gene lost 0 bases and the J gene lost 0 bases, with 9 bases spanning the gap. The CDR3 runs 15 residues. CDR1 and CDR2 (germline): MNHEY, SVGAGI. CDR3: CASSYSRQNSYEQYF. CDR3 DNA: TGTGCCAGCAGTTACTCGAGACAGAACTCCTACGAGCAGTACTTC.